The 2 T cell receptor beta chains listed next were all sequenced from one sample in a study of blood T cell repertoires in COVID-19. TCRdb's table, derived via immunoSEQ multiplex PCR, lists solely in-frame clones and lacks some. The sample consists of fewer than 55,000 clones, 81% of them appearing once. Sequenced sample: peripheral blood. The receptor source for this set is an elderly woman with COVID-19, enrolled during active disease.

V and J are TRBV5-1 and TRBJ2-1; 8 bases fit TRBD2. V dropped 5 bases and J dropped 0; count of bases not matched to a gene: 4. The CDR3 is made up of 15 amino acids. The V gene's germline CDR1 is SGHRS and CDR2 YFSETQ. The CDR3 coding sequence is TGCGCCAGCAGGTTGAGCGGGAGCTCCTACAATGAGCAGTTCTTC. It yields the protein CASRLSGSSYNEQFF. Full variable domain (missing parts from reference TRBV5-1 and TRBJ2-1): KAGVTQTPRYLIKTRGQQVTLSCSPISGHRSVSWYQQTPGQGLQFLFEYFSETQRNKGNFPGRFSGRQFSNSRSEMNVSTLELGDSALYLCASRLSGSSYNEQFFGPGTRLTVL.

The genes are TRBV7-2 and TRBJ2-7; 9 positions match TRBD1. Germline V lookup: CDR1 SGHTA, CDR2 FQGNSA. V lost 1 base, J lost 5 bases, and 6 bases stayed unmatched. The CDR3 runs 15 residues. CDR3 loop: CASSLGGTGSDEQYF. As DNA, the CDR3 is TGTGCCAGCAGCTTAGGGGGGACAGGGTCGGACGAGCAGTACTTC.